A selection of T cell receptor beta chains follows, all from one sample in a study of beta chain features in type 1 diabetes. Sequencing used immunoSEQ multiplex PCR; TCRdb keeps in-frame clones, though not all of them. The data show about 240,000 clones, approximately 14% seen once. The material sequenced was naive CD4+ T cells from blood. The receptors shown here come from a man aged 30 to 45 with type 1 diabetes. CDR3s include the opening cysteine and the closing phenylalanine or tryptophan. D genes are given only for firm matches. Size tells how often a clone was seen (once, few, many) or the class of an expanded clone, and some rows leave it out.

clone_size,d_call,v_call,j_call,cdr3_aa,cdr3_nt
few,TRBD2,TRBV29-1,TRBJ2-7,CSVEGRTLAGVRYEQYF,TGCAGCGTTGAGGGCAGAACGCTAGCGGGAGTACGATACGAGCAGTACTTC
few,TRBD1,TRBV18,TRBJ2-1,CASSAWTGRLDNEQFF,TGTGCCAGCTCAGCCTGGACAGGCCGCCTTGACAATGAGCAGTTCTTC
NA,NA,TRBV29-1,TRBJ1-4,CSVTRGANEKLFF,TGCAGCGTGACCCGGGGTGCTAATGAAAAACTGTTTTTT
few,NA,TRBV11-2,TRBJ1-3,CASSSGQGNTIYF,TGTGCCAGCAGCTCTGGACAGGGAAACACCATATATTTT
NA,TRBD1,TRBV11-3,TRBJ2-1,CASSRRTGVGEQFF,TGTGCCAGCAGTCGTCGGACAGGAGTTGGTGAGCAGTTCTTC
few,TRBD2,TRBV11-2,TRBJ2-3,CASSLGTSPLNTQYF,TGTGCCAGCAGCTTAGGGACTAGCCCTCTTAATACGCAGTATTTT
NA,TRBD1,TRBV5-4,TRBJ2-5,CASSLGTGGAWGPEETQYF,TGTGCCAGCAGCCTAGGGACAGGGGGCGCGTGGGGGCCTGAGGAGACCCAGTACTTC
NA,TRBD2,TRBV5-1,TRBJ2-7,CASSSTSGGDEQYF,TGCGCCAGCAGCTCGACTAGCGGGGGGGACGAGCAGTACTTC
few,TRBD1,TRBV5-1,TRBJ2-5,CASSPGTERETQYF,TGCGCCAGCAGCCCGGGGACAGAAAGGGAGACCCAGTACTTC
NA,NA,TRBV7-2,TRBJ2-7,CASSSQTYEQYF,TGTGCCAGCAGCTCCCAGACCTACGAGCAGTACTTC
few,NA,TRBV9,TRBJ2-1,CASSVRGDNNEQFF,TGTGCCAGCAGCGTTCGAGGGGACAACAATGAGCAGTTCTTC
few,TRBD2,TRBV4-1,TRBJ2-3,CASSPRVAGGIDTQYF,TGCGCCAGCAGCCCCCGGGTAGCGGGAGGGATAGATACGCAGTATTTT
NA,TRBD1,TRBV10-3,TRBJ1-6,CAISESGQADNF,TGTGCCATCAGTGAGTCGGGACAGGCGGACAACTTT
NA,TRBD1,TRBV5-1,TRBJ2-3,CASSQKGAVDTQYF,TGCGCCAGCAGCCAGAAGGGGGCTGTAGATACGCAGTATTTT
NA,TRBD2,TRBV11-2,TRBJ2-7,CASSSGGGVAYEQYF,TGTGCCAGCAGCTCCGGGGGAGGGGTGGCCTACGAGCAGTACTTC
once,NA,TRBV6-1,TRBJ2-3,CASSEAWGVADTQYF,TGTGCCAGCAGTGAAGCTTGGGGGGTCGCAGATACGCAGTATTTT
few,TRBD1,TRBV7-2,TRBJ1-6,CASSLEETGLSPLHF,TGTGCCAGCAGCTTAGAGGAGACAGGGCTTTCACCCCTCCACTTT
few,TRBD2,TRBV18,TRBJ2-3,CASSSGRGIDTQYF,TGTGCCAGCTCATCCGGGCGGGGGATAGATACGCAGTATTTT
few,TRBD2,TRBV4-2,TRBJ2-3,CASRGRGGDTQYF,TGTGCCAGCAGGGGGCGGGGGGGAGATACGCAGTATTTT
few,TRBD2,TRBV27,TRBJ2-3,CASKGGGGTTQYF,TGTGCCAGCAAGGGCGGGGGGGGGACTACGCAGTATTTT
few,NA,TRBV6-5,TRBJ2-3,CASSYAPVSTDTQYF,TGTGCCAGCAGTTACGCTCCAGTGAGCACAGATACGCAGTATTTT
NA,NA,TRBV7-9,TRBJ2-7,CASSLSQFYEQYF,TGTGCCAGCAGCTTATCACAATTCTACGAGCAGTACTTC
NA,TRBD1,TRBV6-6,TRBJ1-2,CASSRTKGASGYTF,TGTGCCAGCAGTCGCACCAAGGGGGCCTCTGGCTACACCTTC
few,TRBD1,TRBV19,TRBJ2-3,CASSMEGRGRDTQYF,TGTGCCAGTAGTATGGAGGGCAGGGGGCGAGATACGCAGTATTTT
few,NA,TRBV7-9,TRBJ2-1,CASALQLRAGNEQFF,TGTGCCAGCGCTCTCCAGCTCCGGGCAGGGAATGAGCAGTTCTTC
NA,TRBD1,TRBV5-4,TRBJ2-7,CASSLPGTGVYEQYF,TGTGCCAGCAGCTTACCGGGGACAGGGGTCTACGAGCAGTACTTC
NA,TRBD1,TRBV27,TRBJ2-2,CASSPLDRETGELFF,TGTGCCAGCAGCCCACTCGACAGGGAGACCGGGGAGCTGTTTTTT
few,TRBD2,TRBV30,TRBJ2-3,CAWSGTSGPPGTQYF,TGTGCCTGGAGTGGGACTAGCGGGCCACCCGGTACGCAGTATTTT
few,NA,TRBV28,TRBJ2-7,CASSLSSRDEQYF,TGTGCCAGCAGTTTATCCTCCAGGGACGAGCAGTACTTC
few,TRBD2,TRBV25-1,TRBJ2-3,CASSEGSGGVTDTQYF,TGTGCCAGCAGTGAGGGTAGCGGGGGGGTCACAGATACGCAGTATTTT
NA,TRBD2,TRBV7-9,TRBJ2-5,CASSLGGGLETQYF,TGTGCCAGCAGCTTAGGCGGGGGGCTGGAGACCCAGTACTTC
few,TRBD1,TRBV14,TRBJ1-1,CASSQYRGLGTEAFF,TGTGCCAGCAGCCAATACAGGGGGCTGGGCACTGAAGCTTTCTTT